The 3 T cell receptor beta chains below come from one sample, sequenced in a study of regulatory T cells in long-lasting Graves disease. Time point indicated: newly diagnosed GD, antithyroid drugs for less than 3 months. PBMCs provided the RNA from which the TCR library was made. Relying on iRepertoire HTBI primers and Arm-PCR of CDR3 regions, the team built TCR beta libraries. Via MiXCR, TCRdb re-called the multiplex PCR reads, giving one row per CDR3 protein. The data show approximately 490,000 distinct CDR3 sequences, about 16% seen once. This sample was shared with a second study, whose subject was T cells in Graves' hyperthyroidism and ophthalmopathy.

The sequenced sample was peripheral blood mononuclear cells (PBMCs), obtained at new diagnosis, from a patient treated with antithyroid drugs. The receptors here all came from a man aged 35 to 55 with Graves disease.

There are a few counts of this clonotype. In DNA form, the CDR3 reads TGTGCCAGCAGCCAAACTAGCGGGAGATCCTTTCAGTACTTC. Protein: CASSQTSGRSFQYF. The V gene is TRBV14, the J gene TRBJ2-4; 11 bases map to TRBD2. This CDR3 is built from 14 residues. Germline V gene sequence: CDR1 SGHDN, CDR2 FVKESK. The ends lost 2 bases at V and 11 bases at J; junction bases unmatched: 5.

Ten or more counts support this clonotype. The V call is TRBV7-9, the J call TRBJ2-2; 9 nucleotides align to TRBD1. Germline lookup yields CDR1 SEHNR and CDR2 FQNEAQ (reference sequence). The trim removed 5 bases at V and 5 bases at J, leaving 6 bases unmatched. The CDR3 sequence is 15 residues long. CDR3 loop: CASSTGTGPTGELFF. Written as DNA, the CDR3 is TGTGCCAGCAGCACTGGGACAGGGCCGACCGGGGAGCTGTTTTTT.

The genes are TRBV20-1 and TRBJ2-2, with 11 bases fitting TRBD2. Germline V gene lookup returns CDR1 DFQATT and CDR2 SNEGSKA (reference sequence). The CDR3 runs 17 residues. The V gene end was trimmed by 0 bases and the J gene end by 1 base; junction bases not matched to a gene: 4. In DNA form, the CDR3 reads TGCAGTGCTAGAGATCTACTAGCGGGAGAGAACACCGGGGAGCTGTTTTTT. Its protein is CSARDLLAGENTGELFF.